This T cell receptor beta chain was documented in a study of shared clonotypes between healthy human individuals. Whole-study findings and limits: The study found about 5% of naive CD4 clonotypes shared across four donors. Rarefaction showed sorted-subset sequencing was incomplete despite large depth. There were few donors, and this limited the genetic and exposure-history diversity represented.

This CDR3 comprises 14 residues. The V and J ends lost 6 bases and 3 bases respectively, with 12 bases between them. The germline gives CDR1 MNHNS, CDR2 SASEGT. Profiled with immunoSEQ multiplex PCR; TCRdb holds only in-frame clones, not every one. This table holds about 730,000 clones, roughly 72% found once. This clone was seen only once. Its antigen is as yet unknown. The receptor was isolated from a woman aged 30 to 39 in good health. The material sequenced was memory CD4+ T cells sorted from blood. The subset here: CD45RA-negative fraction. The chain recombines TRBV6-1 with TRBJ1-5; D call uncertain. As DNA, the CDR3 is TGTGCCAGCAGGAGGAATAGGGACAATCAGCCCCAGCATTTT. It codes for CASRRNRDNQPQHF.